This entry is about one TCR beta chain. The antigen remains unidentified. A junction end diverges from the germline sequence, so it may reflect a read error. Total RNA, at least 5.5 micrograms per sample, came from PBMCs. Together with a sample-barcoded 5' primer, a J-beta primer mix was included in a second PCR lasting 7 to 11 cycles. Every cDNA molecule carried a tag from a template-switch adaptor bearing 12 random nucleotides. One entry per CDR3 protein, called by TCRdb with MiXCR from the 5' RACE reads. The sample has more than 700,000 distinct CDR3 sequences, about 45% seen once; the top ten hold less than 20%. The data were taken from a study of blood T cells in healthy people across ages. Study observations and caveats: Leaving the PBMCs unsorted stopped any conclusive comparison of naive versus antigen-experienced cells.

The sequence derives from a man older than 75 in good health. Input material: blood.

CDR3: CASSSSGIRGGEQYF. CDR3 sequence (DNA): TGTGCTAGCAGTTCCTCCGGGATTCGCGGCGGTGAGCAGTACTTC. The chain uses TRBV12-3 or TRBV12-4 and TRBJ2-7, with D maybe TRBD2 (5 bases). CDR3 length: 15 residues.